This entry lists 29 T cell receptor beta chains sequenced from one sample in a study of blood T cell repertoires in COVID-19. TCRdb's table, derived via immunoSEQ multiplex PCR, lists solely in-frame clones and lacks some. The top ten hold around 7% of the sample, which has 150,000 to 200,000 clones, about 80% seen once. The material sequenced was PBMCs or T cells enriched from blood (not recorded which). Source of these receptors: a man in his forties who had recovered from COVID-19.

The rearrangement joins TRBV2 to TRBJ2-7, with D maybe TRBD1 (5 bases). This CDR3 is built from 14 residues. Germline CDR1 reads SNHLY; CDR2 reads FYNNEI. V dropped 0 bases and J dropped 5 bases, with 11 bases sitting between them. The CDR3 region is CASSEARQGHEQYF. As DNA, the CDR3 is TGTGCCAGCAGTGAAGCTCGGCAGGGCCACGAGCAGTACTTC.

This chain joins TRBV6-2 or TRBV6-3 and TRBJ1-1; D remains unclear. Trimming pared 2 bases from V and 5 bases from J, leaving 12 bases between. The CDR3 sequence is 14 residues long. Germline V gives CDR1 MNHEY, CDR2 SVGEGT. CDR3 in amino acids: CASSYVGRWTEAFF. Written as DNA, the CDR3 is TGTGCCAGCAGTTACGTGGGGAGGTGGACTGAAGCTTTCTTT.

The J gene is TRBJ2-3, the V gene TRBV29-1; 7 bases match TRBD1. J gave up 0 bases and V 0 bases, and 9 bases lay outside the gene matches. The CDR3 sequence is 17 residues long. The germline CDR1 and CDR2 sequences are SQVTM and ANQGSEA. Written as DNA, the CDR3 is TGCAGCGTTGAAGATCGAGAAGGGGGCTCTAGCACAGATACGCAGTATTTT. Protein: CSVEDREGGSSTDTQYF.

The chain joins TRBV5-5 to TRBJ1-6, with D maybe TRBD1 (5 bases). The CDR3 spans 14 residues. Between the trimmed V and J ends, which lost 1 base and 11 bases, there was a span of 13 bases. The germline CDR1 and CDR2 sequences are SGHKS and YYEKEE (reference sequence). The CDR3 spells CASSLLEGITPLHF. CDR3 DNA sequence: TGTGCCAGCAGCTTGCTGGAGGGGATAACACCCCTCCACTTT.

The chain is built from TRBV4-1 and TRBJ2-3; 9 positions match TRBD2. The J segment lost 4 bases and the V segment lost 3 bases, leaving 23 bases of the junction unmatched. The germline V gene has CDR1 MGHRA and CDR2 YSYEKL. The CDR3 is 21 amino acids. CDR3 amino acids: CASSHEWIRPWRGGTADTQYF. The CDR3 bases are TGCGCCAGCAGCCACGAATGGATCCGCCCCTGGCGGGGGGGCACGGCAGATACGCAGTATTTT.

CDR3 DNA: TGTGCCAGCAGCCAAAACAGGGCGTCCTACGAGCAGTACTTC. Its protein product is CASSQNRASYEQYF. J is TRBJ2-7 and V is TRBV4-2; D is possibly TRBD1 (6 bases). CDR1 is LGHNA and CDR2 is YNFKEQ in the germline V gene. V lost 2 bases and J 1 base, leaving 9 bases between the germline ends. This CDR3 spans 14 amino acids.

This chain uses TRBV30 with TRBJ2-3, with D hard to call. V gave up 6 bases and J gave up 0 bases, with 4 bases separating them. Germline lookup yields CDR1 GTSNPN and CDR2 SVGIG (reference sequence). The CDR3 sequence is 11 residues long. The CDR3 sequence: CACYSTDTQYF. The CDR3 DNA reads TGTGCCTGCTACAGCACAGATACGCAGTATTTT.

CDR3 amino acids: CASSQTKSTGAGYTF. The DNA for the CDR3 is TGTGCCAGCAGCCAAACAAAGTCGACAGGGGCAGGCTACACCTTC. The chain uses TRBV11-2 and TRBJ1-2; 8 nucleotides agree with TRBD1. V gave up 5 bases and J gave up 8 bases; unmatched junction bases: 13. Germline V gives CDR1 SGHAT, CDR2 FQNNGV. The CDR3 consists of 15 residues.

The chain joins TRBV7-3 to TRBJ2-1; 8 bases fit TRBD1. V dropped 4 bases and J dropped 2; count of bases not matched to a gene: 4. Germline loops: CDR1 SGHTA, CDR2 FQGTGA. The CDR3 consists of 15 residues. CDR3 DNA: TGTGCCAGCAGCTATGGACAGGGAGCCTACAATGAGCAGTTCTTC. Translating gives CASSYGQGAYNEQFF.

V and J are TRBV7-9 and TRBJ2-5; TRBD1 matches at 7 bases. The CDR3 has 14 residues. CDR1 is SEHNR, CDR2 FQNEAQ, per germline (reference sequence). The trim removed 1 base at V and 7 bases at J, leaving 6 bases unmatched. The CDR3 nucleotides are TGTGCCAGCAGCTTAGGAGGGGGCGAGGGGACCCAGTACTTC. Translated, it gives CASSLGGGEGTQYF.

This chain uses TRBV6-4 with TRBJ2-3, with D unresolved. Germline V gene lookup returns CDR1 MRHNA and CDR2 SNTAGT. There are 14 residues in the CDR3. V lost 3 bases, J lost 1 base, and 8 bases lay in between. The CDR3 DNA reads as TGTGCCAGCAGTGATCACAGTGGCACAGATACGCAGTATTTT. It yields the protein CASSDHSGTDTQYF.

This clone showed up just a few times. This chain links TRBV5-1 with TRBJ1-1; 10 bases align to TRBD1. Germline CDR1 is SGHRS and CDR2 is YFSETQ. V gave up 7 bases and J gave up 2 bases; unmatched junction bases: 11. This CDR3 contains 16 residues. The CDR3 region has the DNA TGCGCCAGCGGCCCAAATCCGACAGGGGGCAACACTGAAGCTTTCTTT. Translated, it gives CASGPNPTGGNTEAFF.

This chain links TRBV28 with TRBJ2-5; D gene unclear. Germline V lookup: CDR1 MDHEN, CDR2 SYDVKM. V gave up 2 bases and J gave up 7 bases, with 11 bases separating them. This CDR3 is built from 13 residues. CDR3 sequence reads: CASSLPHSGTQYF. CDR3 nucleotide sequence: TGTGCCAGCAGTTTACCACATTCTGGGACCCAGTACTTC.

The chain links TRBV5-6 to TRBJ1-3; D uncertain. CDR3 length equals 15 residues. From germline, CDR1 is SGHDT and CDR2 YYEEEE. Trimming stripped 0 bases from V and 0 bases from J, with 7 bases between. Here the CDR3 reads CASSLVPVSGNTIYF. As DNA, the CDR3 is TGTGCCAGCAGCTTGGTTCCGGTCTCTGGAAACACCATATATTTT.

The rearrangement uses TRBV28 and TRBJ1-1; TRBD1 aligns across 9 bases. CDR3 size: 13 residues. Germline values: CDR1 MDHEN, CDR2 SYDVKM. J gave up 4 bases and V 3 bases, and 0 bases lay outside the gene matches. CDR3 bases: TGTGCCAGCAGTTTGACAGGGGGCACTGAAGCTTTCTTT. Translation gives CASSLTGGTEAFF.

The chain employs TRBV5-1 and TRBJ1-1; D gene ambiguous. This CDR3 has 16 amino acids. Trimming took 4 bases from V and 0 from J, leaving 16 bases between them. CDR1 is SGHRS and CDR2 is YFSETQ in the germline V gene. CDR3 bases: TGCGCCAGCAGCCAAAATTCGGGATTGATGAACACTGAAGCTTTCTTT. This gives the protein CASSQNSGLMNTEAFF.

The chain is built from TRBV5-1 and TRBJ1-2; D ambiguous. Germline loops: CDR1 SGHRS, CDR2 YFSETQ. V was clipped by 0 bases and J by 6 bases, with 12 bases between them. The CDR3 is made up of 14 amino acids. The CDR3 protein is CASSLGQAWDGYTF. The CDR3 region has the DNA TGCGCCAGCAGCTTGGGTCAGGCTTGGGATGGCTACACCTTC.

The J gene is TRBJ1-2, the V gene TRBV6-2 or TRBV6-3; D ambiguous. This CDR3 region has 14 residues. CDR1 and CDR2 (germline): MNHEY, SVGEGT. With 5 bases removed from V and 2 bases from J, the gap between germline ends came to 12 bases. In DNA form, the CDR3 reads TGTGCCAGCAGTCCCCACTCAGCGAACTATGGCTACACCTTC. Translated, it gives CASSPHSANYGYTF.

This chain connects TRBV6-2 or TRBV6-3 to TRBJ1-2, with D possibly being TRBD1 (6 bases). Germline lookup yields CDR1 MNHEY and CDR2 SVGEGT. CDR3 size: 13 residues. V lost 2 bases to trimming and J lost 7 bases, with 11 bases between them. The CDR3 coding sequence is TGTGCCAGCAGTTACCGGACAGTGAGTGGCTACACCTTC. It yields the protein CASSYRTVSGYTF.

In this sample, this clone turned up a few times. The chain uses TRBV6-5 and TRBJ1-6; 7 bases are a match to TRBD1. This CDR3 has 12 amino acids. Looked up from germline, CDR1 is MNHEY and CDR2 is SVGAGI. With V trimmed by 6 bases and J by 11 bases, 4 bases remained unmatched. CDR3 sequence: CASRIRGAPLHF. CDR3 sequence (DNA): TGTGCCAGCAGGATCAGGGGGGCACCCCTCCACTTT.

The chain employs TRBV9 and TRBJ1-6, with TRBD1 matching 8 bases. In germline, CDR1 is SGDLS, CDR2 YYNGEE. V was clipped by 2 bases and J by 7 bases; unmatched bases: 5. The CDR3 consists of 15 residues. CDR3 loop: CASSVRDRRNSPLHF. In DNA, the CDR3 is TGTGCCAGCAGCGTTCGGGACAGGAGGAATTCACCCCTCCACTTT.

J is TRBJ1-6 and V is TRBV2, with 11 bases identical to TRBD1. V was clipped by 2 bases and J by 10 bases; unmatched bases: 10. There are 17 residues in the CDR3. Germline V gene lookup returns CDR1 SNHLY and CDR2 FYNNEI. CDR3 sequence reads: CASSESGTGGRGSPLHF. The DNA for the CDR3 is TGTGCCAGCAGTGAAAGCGGGACAGGGGGAAGAGGCTCACCCCTCCACTTT.

The rearrangement joins TRBV28 to TRBJ2-7; D not resolved. The CDR3 is made up of 13 amino acids. CDR1 is MDHEN, CDR2 SYDVKM, per germline. Trimming stripped 3 bases from V and 2 bases from J, with 8 bases between. The CDR3 loop is CASSLSGAYEQYF. The CDR3 DNA reads as TGTGCCAGCAGTTTGAGTGGAGCCTACGAGCAGTACTTC.

This sequence joins TRBV4-1 and TRBJ1-2, with D possibly being TRBD1 (5 bases). The length of the CDR3 is 15 residues. V was clipped by 1 base and J by 3 bases, with 12 bases between them. The germline CDR1 and CDR2 sequences are MGHRA and YSYEKL. Written as DNA, the CDR3 is TGCGCCAGCAGCCAAGTACAGGCCTCTGACTATGGCTACACCTTC. Amino acid sequence: CASSQVQASDYGYTF.

The genes are TRBV21-1 and TRBJ2-5; the table calls TRBD1, which could not be checked here. TRBV21-1 has pseudogene status. The CDR3 runs to 14 residues. CDR3 bases: TGTGCCAGCAGCAAATCAGGGGGCAAGGAGACCCAGTACTTC. Its translation: CASSKSGGKETQYF.

V and J are TRBV14 and TRBJ2-7; a weak D match, TRBD1 (7 bases). Trimming cost V 1 base and J 4 bases, with 17 bases left between them. Germline lookup yields CDR1 SGHDN and CDR2 FVKESK. This CDR3 contains 16 residues. The CDR3 is CASSQGAETGRYEQYF. The CDR3 nucleotides are TGTGCCAGCAGCCAAGGGGCTGAGACAGGGAGGTACGAGCAGTACTTC.

This clone has more than one count but fewer than ten. The chain links TRBV19 to TRBJ1-6; D ambiguous. Trimming cost V 5 bases and J 1 base, with 9 bases left between them. The germline V gene encodes CDR1 LNHDA and CDR2 SQIVND (reference sequence). This CDR3 region has 15 residues. The CDR3 loop reads CASSDRGSYNSPLHF. The DNA of the CDR3 is TGTGCCAGTAGTGATCGAGGGTCCTATAATTCACCCCTCCACTTT.

This chain links TRBV20-1 with TRBJ1-4; 9 nucleotides line up with TRBD1. V lost 3 bases and J lost 5; bases outside the gene matches: 1. The CDR3 runs 13 residues. In germline, CDR1 is DFQATT, CDR2 SNEGSKA (reference sequence). The CDR3 DNA follows: TGCAGTGCTAGTGGGACAGGGAATGAAAAACTGTTTTTT. Residues: CSASGTGNEKLFF.

The genes are TRBV7-2 and TRBJ2-7, with 10 nucleotides matching TRBD1. CDR3 size: 15 residues. Germline CDR1 and CDR2: SGHTA and FQGNSA. V dropped 4 bases and J dropped 5; count of bases not matched to a gene: 8. CDR3: CASSWGQGIVDEQYF. As DNA, the CDR3 is TGTGCCAGCAGCTGGGGACAGGGGATCGTCGACGAGCAGTACTTC.